Presented here are 5 T cell receptor beta chains from one specimen sequenced in a study of control samples from healthy donors and cancer patients. TCRdb's copy holds only in-frame clones and misses some; the assay was immunoSEQ multiplex PCR. The top ten clones hold approximately 1.8% of a sample with some 190,000 clones, about 90% of them seen once. Sequencing was done on a sample of blood. These receptors were collected from a man aged 30 to 45 in good health.

The chain combines TRBV2 with TRBJ1-4; 12 nucleotides agree with TRBD1. From germline, CDR1 is SNHLY and CDR2 FYNNEI. CDR3 size: 15 residues. V trimming: 8 bases; J trimming: 8 bases; junction bases outside the gene matches: 9. CDR3 residues: CASGDRGRVREKLFF. DNA for the CDR3: TGTGCCAGCGGGGACAGGGGGCGCGTTCGGGAAAAACTGTTTTTT.

The J gene is TRBJ2-3, the V gene TRBV27; 10 bases match TRBD1. Germline assignment: CDR1 MNHEY and CDR2 SMNVEV (reference sequence). V trimming: 9 bases; J trimming: 8 bases; junction bases outside the gene matches: 8. The CDR3 is 13 residues long. In nucleotides, the CDR3 is TGTGCCAGTACCGGGACAGGGGAAGTTACGCAGTATTTT. This encodes CASTGTGEVTQYF.

The chain combines TRBV2 with TRBJ1-3; D is unclear. CDR3 length: 13 residues. The V gene's germline CDR1 is SNHLY and CDR2 FYNNEI. V was shortened by 4 bases and J by 2 bases, with 6 bases between the two germline ends. The CDR3 spells CASSGRTGNTIYF. The CDR3, as DNA: TGTGCCAGCAGTGGCCGAACTGGAAACACCATATATTTT. The full variable domain, with the rest looked up from reference TRBV2 and TRBJ1-3, is EPEVTQTPSHQVTQMGQEVILRCVPISNHLYFYWYRQILGQKVEFLVSFYNNEISEKSEIFDDQFSVERPDGSNFTLKIRSTKLEDSAMYFCASSGRTGNTIYFGEGSWLTVV.

This rearrangement joins TRBV28 to TRBJ2-1, with a tentative D call TRBD1 (5 bases). Trimming took off 7 bases at V and 5 bases at J, with 15 bases between the two ends. The CDR3 covers 14 residues. CDR1 is MDHEN and CDR2 is SYDVKM in the germline V gene. The CDR3 reads CASILRQGNNEQFF. The CDR3 bases are TGTGCCAGCATACTACGTCAGGGCAACAATGAGCAGTTCTTC.

This clone is a singleton in its sample. The chain recombines TRBV30 with TRBJ2-1; D is perhaps TRBD1 (5 bases). Germline CDR1 GTSNPN, CDR2 SVGIG (reference sequence). CDR3 length: 13 residues. The DNA of the CDR3 is TGTGCTGCATTGGCAGGGCCTTACAATGAGCAGTTCTTC. It is translated as CAALAGPYNEQFF. The entire variable domain, with the rest obtained from reference TRBV30 and TRBJ2-1, is as follows: SQTIHQWPATLVQPVGSPLSLECTVEGTSNPNLYWYRQAAGRGLQLLFYSVGIGQISSEVPQNLSASRPQDRQFILSSKKLLLSDSGFYLCAALAGPYNEQFFGPGTRLTVL.